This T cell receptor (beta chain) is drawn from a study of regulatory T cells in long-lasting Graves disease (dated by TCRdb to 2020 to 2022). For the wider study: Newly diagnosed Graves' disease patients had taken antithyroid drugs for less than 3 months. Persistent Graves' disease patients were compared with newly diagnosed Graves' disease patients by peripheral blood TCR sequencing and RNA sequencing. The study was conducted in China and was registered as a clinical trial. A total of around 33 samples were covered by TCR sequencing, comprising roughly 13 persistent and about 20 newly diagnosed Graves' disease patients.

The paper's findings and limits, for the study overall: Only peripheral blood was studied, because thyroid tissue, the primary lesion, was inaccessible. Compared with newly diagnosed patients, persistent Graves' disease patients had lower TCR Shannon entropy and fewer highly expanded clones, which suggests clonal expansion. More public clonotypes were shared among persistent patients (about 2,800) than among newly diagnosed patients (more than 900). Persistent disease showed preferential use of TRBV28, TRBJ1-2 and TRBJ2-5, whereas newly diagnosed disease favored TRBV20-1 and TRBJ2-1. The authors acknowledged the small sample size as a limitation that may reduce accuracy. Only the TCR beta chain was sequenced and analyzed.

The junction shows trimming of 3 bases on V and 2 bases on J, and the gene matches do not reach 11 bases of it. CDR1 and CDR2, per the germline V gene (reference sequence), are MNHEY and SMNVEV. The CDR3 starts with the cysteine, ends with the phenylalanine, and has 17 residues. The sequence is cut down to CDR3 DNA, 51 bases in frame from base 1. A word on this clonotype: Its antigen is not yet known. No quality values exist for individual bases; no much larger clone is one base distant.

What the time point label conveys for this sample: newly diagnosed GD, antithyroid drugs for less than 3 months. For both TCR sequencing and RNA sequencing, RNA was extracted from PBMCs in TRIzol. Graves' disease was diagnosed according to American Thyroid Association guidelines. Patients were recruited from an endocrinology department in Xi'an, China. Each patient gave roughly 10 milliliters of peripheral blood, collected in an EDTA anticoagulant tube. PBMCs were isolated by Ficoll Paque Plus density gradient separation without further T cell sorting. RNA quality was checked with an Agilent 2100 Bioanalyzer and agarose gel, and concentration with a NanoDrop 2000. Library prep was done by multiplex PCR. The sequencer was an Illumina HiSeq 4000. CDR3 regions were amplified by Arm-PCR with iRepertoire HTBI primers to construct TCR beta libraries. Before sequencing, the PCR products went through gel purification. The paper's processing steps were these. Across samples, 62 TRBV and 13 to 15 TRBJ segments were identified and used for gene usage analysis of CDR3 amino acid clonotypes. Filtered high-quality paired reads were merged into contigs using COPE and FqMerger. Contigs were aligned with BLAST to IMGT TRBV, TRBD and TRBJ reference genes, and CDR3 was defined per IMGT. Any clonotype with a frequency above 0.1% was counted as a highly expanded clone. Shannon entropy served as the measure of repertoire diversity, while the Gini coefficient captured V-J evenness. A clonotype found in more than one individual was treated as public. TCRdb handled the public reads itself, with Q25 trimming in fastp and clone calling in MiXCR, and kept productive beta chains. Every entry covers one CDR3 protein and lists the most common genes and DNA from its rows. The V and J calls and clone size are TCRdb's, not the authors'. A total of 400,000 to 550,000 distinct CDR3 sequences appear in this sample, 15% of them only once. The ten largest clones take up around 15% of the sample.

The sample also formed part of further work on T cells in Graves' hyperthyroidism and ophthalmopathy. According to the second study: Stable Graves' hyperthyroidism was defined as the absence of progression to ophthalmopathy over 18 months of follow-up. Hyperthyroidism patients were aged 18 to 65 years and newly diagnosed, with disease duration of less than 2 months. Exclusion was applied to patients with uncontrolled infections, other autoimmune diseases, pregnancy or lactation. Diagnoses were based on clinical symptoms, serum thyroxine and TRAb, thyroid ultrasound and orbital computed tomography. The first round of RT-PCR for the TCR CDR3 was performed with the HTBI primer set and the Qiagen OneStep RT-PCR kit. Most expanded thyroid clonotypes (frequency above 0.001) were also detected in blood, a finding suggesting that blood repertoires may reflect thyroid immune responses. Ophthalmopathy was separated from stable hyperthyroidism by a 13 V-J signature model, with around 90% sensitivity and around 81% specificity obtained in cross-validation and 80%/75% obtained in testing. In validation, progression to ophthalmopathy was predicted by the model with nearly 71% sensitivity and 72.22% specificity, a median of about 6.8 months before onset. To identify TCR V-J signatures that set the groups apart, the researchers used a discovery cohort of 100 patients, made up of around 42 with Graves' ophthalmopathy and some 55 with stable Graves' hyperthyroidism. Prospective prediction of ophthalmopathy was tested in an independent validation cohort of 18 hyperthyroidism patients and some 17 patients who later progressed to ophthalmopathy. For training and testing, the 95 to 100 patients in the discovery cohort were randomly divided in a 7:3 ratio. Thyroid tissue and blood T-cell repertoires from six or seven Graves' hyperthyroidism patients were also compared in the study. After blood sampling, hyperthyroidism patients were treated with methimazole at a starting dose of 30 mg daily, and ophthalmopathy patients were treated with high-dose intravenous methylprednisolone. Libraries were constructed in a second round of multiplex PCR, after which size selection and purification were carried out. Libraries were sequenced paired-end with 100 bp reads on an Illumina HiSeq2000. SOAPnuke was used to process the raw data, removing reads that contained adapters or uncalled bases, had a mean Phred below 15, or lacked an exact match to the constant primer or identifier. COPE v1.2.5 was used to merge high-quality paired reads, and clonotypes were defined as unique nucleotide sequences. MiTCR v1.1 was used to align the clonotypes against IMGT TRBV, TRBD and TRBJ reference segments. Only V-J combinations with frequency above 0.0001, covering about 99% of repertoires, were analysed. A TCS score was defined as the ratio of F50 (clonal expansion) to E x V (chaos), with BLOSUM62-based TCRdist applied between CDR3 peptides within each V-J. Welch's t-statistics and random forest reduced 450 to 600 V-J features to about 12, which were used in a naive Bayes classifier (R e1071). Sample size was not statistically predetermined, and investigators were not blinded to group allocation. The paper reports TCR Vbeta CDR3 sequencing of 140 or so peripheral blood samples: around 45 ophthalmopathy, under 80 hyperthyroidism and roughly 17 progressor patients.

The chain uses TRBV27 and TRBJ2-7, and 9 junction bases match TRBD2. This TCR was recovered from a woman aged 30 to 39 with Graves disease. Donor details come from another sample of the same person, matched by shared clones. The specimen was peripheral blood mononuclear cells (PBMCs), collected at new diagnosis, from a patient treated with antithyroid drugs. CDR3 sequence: CASSFIGSGSYAYEQYF. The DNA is TGTGCCAGCAGTTTTATTGGTAGCGGGAGTTACGCCTACGAGCAGTACTTC.